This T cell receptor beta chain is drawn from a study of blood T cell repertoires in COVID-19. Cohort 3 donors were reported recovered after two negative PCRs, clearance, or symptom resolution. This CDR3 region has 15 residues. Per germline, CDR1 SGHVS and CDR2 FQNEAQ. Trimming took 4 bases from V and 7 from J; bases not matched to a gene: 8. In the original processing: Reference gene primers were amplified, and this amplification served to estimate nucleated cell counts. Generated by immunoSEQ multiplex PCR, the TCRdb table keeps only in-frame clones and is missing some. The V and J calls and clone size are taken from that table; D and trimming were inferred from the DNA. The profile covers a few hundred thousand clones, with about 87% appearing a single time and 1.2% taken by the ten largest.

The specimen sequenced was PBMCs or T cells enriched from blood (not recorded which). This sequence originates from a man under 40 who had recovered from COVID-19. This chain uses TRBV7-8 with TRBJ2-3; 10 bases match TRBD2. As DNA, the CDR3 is TGTGCCAGCAGCTCCCAAGCGGGAGGGCAACATACGCAGTATTTT. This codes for CASSSQAGGQHTQYF.